These 24 T cell receptor beta chains came from one sample sequenced in a study of T cells in women clearing cervical HPV infection. Profiled with immunoSEQ multiplex PCR; TCRdb holds only in-frame clones, not every one. The sample totals approximately 25,000 clones. The specimen sequenced was blood buffy coat. The receptors stem from a woman aged 18 to 75 with a cervical HPV16 infection that either progressed to CIN3+ or cleared (not recorded which).

Details on this clone: With the read ending 3 residues before the CDR3 end, the germline J gene is used to fill in that end. The chain combines TRBV30 with TRBJ1-2, with D perhaps TRBD1 (6 bases). Germline V gene sequence: CDR1 GTSNPN, CDR2 SVGIG (reference sequence). CDR3 length equals 16 residues. Incomplete CDR3 DNA: TGTGCCTGGAGTGTGAACCCCTGGGGGCTCTCCTACGAC. Encoded protein: CAWSVNPWGLSYD. The complete CDR3 sequence is CAWSVNPWGLSYDYTF.

Notes on this clone: The sequence runs out 3 residues before the end of the CDR3; the remainder is reconstructed from the germline J gene. The chain couples TRBV14 to TRBJ2-7, with a possible D match to TRBD1 (5 bases). V gave up 4 bases and J gave up 2 bases, with 12 bases separating them. CDR3 length equals 14 residues. Germline assignment: CDR1 SGHDN and CDR2 FVKESK. The sequenced CDR3 bases are TGTGCCAGCAGCCCGTTCTGGGGCGCCTACGAG. Its protein is CASSPFWGAYE. The CDR3, in full, reads CASSPFWGAYEQYF.

Concerning this clone: The read terminates 3 residues ahead of where the CDR3 ends, so the germline J gene completes it. This sequence joins TRBV18 and TRBJ2-2; D uncertain. Germline assignment: CDR1 KGHSH and CDR2 LQKENI. This CDR3 spans 12 amino acids. The ends were cut back, 4 bases at V and 4 bases at J, with 4 bases in the middle. The CDR3 protein is CASSQGTGELFF. The CDR3 DNA, read in part, is TGTGCCAGCTCACAGGGCACCGGGGAG.

Concerning this clone itself: The CDR3 end lies 3 residues beyond the end of the read and is filled in from the germline J gene. The rearrangement links TRBV7-3 to TRBJ2-1; possibly TRBD1 for D (5 bases). V lost 4 bases to trimming and J lost 0 bases, with 19 bases between them. Germline CDR1 is SGHTA and CDR2 is FQGTGA. The CDR3 covers 18 residues. Incomplete CDR3 DNA: TGTGCCAGCAGCTCACGGACAACCGGGCCGACCTCCTACAATGAG. Protein product: CASSSRTTGPTSYNE. The entire CDR3 protein reads CASSSRTTGPTSYNEQFF.

As to this clone: The junction does not match germline at one end; this may be a read error. The CDR3 end is not reached by the read, which stops 3 residues before it; the germline J gene fills it in. This chain links TRBV6-2 or TRBV6-3 with TRBJ2-3; the match to TRBD2 covers 14 bases. The germline V gene encodes CDR1 MNHEY and CDR2 SVGEGT. The length of the CDR3 is 16 residues. Incomplete CDR3 DNA: TGTGCCAGCCAGACTAGCGGGAGGGGTCTGCCAGAGACG. Its translation: CASQTSGRGLPET. The complete CDR3 reads CASQTSGRGLPETQYF.

As to this clone: The DNA ends 3 residues before the CDR3 does, and the rest of the CDR3 is filled in from the germline J gene. The V and J genes are TRBV11-1 and TRBJ2-1, with 11 bases that match TRBD2. Germline-derived CDR1 and CDR2 are SGHAT and FQDESV (reference sequence). The CDR3 loop spans 15 amino acids. Trimming cost V 6 bases and J 5 bases; bases outside gene matches: 6. The sequenced part of the CDR3 DNA is TGTGCCAGCAGTTCCGGGACTAGCGGCAACAATGAG. This gives the protein CASSSGTSGNNE. In full, the CDR3 reads CASSSGTSGNNEQFF.

A note on this clone: The CDR3 end falls 3 residues outside the read, so it is completed with the germline J gene. The chain is built from TRBV30 and TRBJ1-6; possibly TRBD1 for D (5 bases). Germline CDR1 and CDR2: GTSNPN and SVGIG (reference sequence). This CDR3 has 13 amino acids. V was cut by 5 bases and J by 9 bases, with 14 bases left in between. The CDR3 protein is CAWSGTESSPLHF. The CDR3 DNA, read in part, is TGTGCCTGGTCCGGGACTGAGTCTTCACCC.

Note on this clone: The CDR3 end falls 3 residues outside the read, so it is completed with the germline J gene. This chain connects TRBV19 to TRBJ2-2, with 10 positions matching TRBD1. Germline V lookup: CDR1 LNHDA, CDR2 SQIVND (reference sequence). The CDR3 is made up of 16 amino acids. Trimming at V came to 4 bases and at J to 6 bases, leaving 8 bases not matched to a gene. The part of the CDR3 DNA that was read is TGTGCCAGTAGTAGTGGCGGGACAGGGGTGGCCGGGGAG. Amino acids: CASSSGGTGVAGE. The whole CDR3 protein is CASSSGGTGVAGELFF.

Judged by frequency, this clone is medium-sized. Read data end 3 residues before the CDR3 end; the end is taken from the germline J gene. The chain combines TRBV18 with TRBJ2-7; D possibly uses TRBD1 or TRBD2 (5 bases each). This CDR3 spans 15 amino acids. The germline V and J ends were trimmed by 0 bases and 5 bases, with 14 bases remaining between them. Looked up from germline, CDR1 is KGHSH and CDR2 is LQKENI. CDR3 protein: CASSPPLRGPHEQYF. CDR3 DNA (partial): TGTGCCAGCTCACCACCTCTGAGGGGCCCCCACGAG.

As concerns this clone: The read gets to within 3 residues of the CDR3 end, and the germline J gene fills in the rest. This chain uses TRBV7-9 with TRBJ2-5; TRBD1 agrees at 7 bases. This CDR3 comprises 14 residues. Germline assignment: CDR1 SEHNR and CDR2 FQNEAQ (reference sequence). With V trimmed by 6 bases and J by 3 bases, 7 bases remained unmatched. The CDR3 bases that were read are TGTGCCAGCAGGTCTACCGGGACAGAAGAGACC. It translates to CASRSTGTEET. The full-length CDR3 reads as CASRSTGTEETQYF.

The CDR3: CASSYNRQGTADTQYF. CDR3 DNA (partial): TGTGCCAGCAGCTATAATAGACAGGGAACGGCAGATACG. This chain uses TRBV5-4 with TRBJ2-3, with 7 bases aligning to TRBD1. The read ends 3 residues early relative to the CDR3; the germline J gene fills the gap. CDR3 length: 16 residues. The germline CDR1 and CDR2 sequences are SGHNT and YYREEE (reference sequence). With 3 bases clipped from V and 4 bases from J, the junction kept 11 bases outside the gene matches.

As concerns this clone: The CDR3 goes on 3 residues after the read ends, and that part is filled in from the germline J gene. This chain connects TRBV2 to TRBJ1-1, with TRBD1 as a possible D gene (5 bases). CDR3 length: 14 residues. In germline, CDR1 is SNHLY, CDR2 FYNNEI. Trimming pared 4 bases from V and 2 bases from J, leaving 11 bases between. The sequenced part of the CDR3 DNA is TGTGCCAGCAGTGTCGCAGGGACTAACACTGAA. It is translated as CASSVAGTNTE. The whole CDR3 protein is CASSVAGTNTEAFF.

About this clone: The read terminates 3 residues ahead of where the CDR3 ends, so the germline J gene completes it. The V call is TRBV19, the J call TRBJ1-2, with no clear D. CDR3 length: 12 residues. V was trimmed by 3 bases and J by 2 bases, leaving 4 bases between them. Per the germline V gene, CDR1 is LNHDA and CDR2 is SQIVND (reference sequence). The CDR3 is CASSMSNYGYTF. The sequenced part of the CDR3 DNA is TGTGCCAGTAGTATGTCGAACTATGGC. The whole variable domain, filled in from reference TRBV19 and TRBJ1-2, reads DGGITQSPKYLFRKEGQNVTLSCEQNLNHDAMYWYRQDPGQGLRLIYYSQIVNDFQKGDIAEGYSVSREKKESFPLTVTSAQKNPTAFYLCASSMSNYGYTFGSGTRLTVV.

Of note for this clone: The read ends 3 residues before the CDR3 terminus; that terminus is restored from the germline J gene. This chain links TRBV7-9 with TRBJ1-2, with 7 bases matching TRBD1. This CDR3 comprises 15 residues. Germline V gene data show CDR1 as SEHNR and CDR2 as FQNEAQ (reference sequence). The CDR3: CASSPESRGQRGYTF. The covered CDR3 bases are TGTGCCAGCAGCCCAGAGAGTAGGGGGCAACGAGGC.

Concerning this clone itself: Coverage ceases 3 residues before the CDR3 finishes, and the germline J gene fills in the end. This chain joins TRBV7-3 and TRBJ1-6; D ambiguous. Germline values: CDR1 SGHTA, CDR2 FQGTGA. CDR3 length: 15 residues. Deletions cut 8 bases from V and 6 bases from J, with 17 bases between. CDR3 sequence: CASSREGLGNSPLHF. The covered CDR3 bases are TGTGCCAGCTCCCGTGAGGGCTTGGGTAATTCACCC.

For this clone: The read gets to within 3 residues of the CDR3 end, and the germline J gene fills in the rest. V gene TRBV6-2 or TRBV6-3 combines with J gene TRBJ2-7, with D possibly being TRBD1 (5 bases). The CDR3 runs 16 residues. Deletions cut 7 bases from V and 2 bases from J, with 21 bases between. CDR1 is MNHEY and CDR2 is SVGEGT in the germline V gene. The CDR3 bases that were read are TGTGCCAGCACCGACGTGGGGCTAGTAGGGGCCTACGAG. Residues: CASTDVGLVGAYE. From start to end, the CDR3 is CASTDVGLVGAYEQYF.

A note on this clone: With the read ending 3 residues before the CDR3 end, the germline J gene is used to fill in that end. The chain employs TRBV7-2 and TRBJ2-5; 8 bases align to TRBD1. CDR3 size: 13 residues. Per the germline V gene, CDR1 is SGHTA and CDR2 is FQGNSA. The V segment lost 5 bases and the J segment 4 bases; nucleotides outside the gene matches: 3. CDR3 DNA, as far as it was read: TGTGCCAGCAGCAATACAGGGGGAGAGACC. Its translation is CASSNTGGET. Given in full, the CDR3 is CASSNTGGETQYF.

Points on this clone: The read ends 3 residues shy of where the CDR3 ends; the end is completed using the germline J gene. The V and J genes are TRBV6-2 or TRBV6-3 and TRBJ2-3; D is uncertain. There are 14 residues in the CDR3. Germline CDR1 reads MNHEY; CDR2 reads SVGEGT. This chain's CDR3 is CASSTGSEEETQYF. The sequenced part of the CDR3 DNA is TGTGCCAGCAGTACCGGGTCCGAGGAAGAGACG.

With regard to this clone: With the read ending 3 residues before the CDR3 end, the germline J gene is used to fill in that end. The chain has TRBV11-3 and TRBJ2-2, with TRBD1 matching over 7 bases. V was clipped by 3 bases and J by 1 base; unmatched bases: 2. Germline CDR1 SGHNT, CDR2 YENEEA. This CDR3 has 15 residues. CDR3 in amino acids: CASSFRQGNTGELFF. The DNA read from the CDR3 is TGTGCCAGCAGCTTTAGACAGGGGAACACCGGGGAG.

Comments on this clone: The read falls 3 residues short of the CDR3 end, and the missing part is taken from the germline J gene. The chain has TRBV6-1 and TRBJ2-1, with 10 positions matching TRBD2. This CDR3 is built from 18 residues. The germline V gene has CDR1 MNHNS and CDR2 SASEGT. J was trimmed by 6 bases and V by 1 base; bases with no gene match: 12. The CDR3: CASSEDGTSGAWVNEQFF. CDR3 bases read: TGTGCCAGCAGTGAAGATGGTACTAGCGGGGCTTGGGTCAATGAG.

As concerns this clone: The read comes to an end 3 residues before the CDR3 does, leaving the germline J gene to fill in the end. The chain carries TRBV5-1 and TRBJ2-2; no clear D gene. Trimming removed 1 base from V and 0 bases from J, with 7 bases in between. This CDR3 has 15 residues. Germline CDR1 reads SGHRS; CDR2 reads YFSETQ. CDR3 in amino acids: CASSLSQTNTGELFF. The CDR3 bases that were read are TGCGCCAGCAGCTTGTCCCAGACGAACACCGGGGAG.

Comments on this clone: Read data end 3 residues before the CDR3 end; the end is taken from the germline J gene. This chain joins TRBV2 and TRBJ2-1; TRBD2 matches 10 bases. Germline V lookup: CDR1 SNHLY, CDR2 FYNNEI. Trimming at V came to 5 bases and at J to 7 bases, leaving 5 bases not matched to a gene. This CDR3 region has 14 residues. The CDR3 region is CASSRASGSNEQFF. CDR3 DNA, as far as it was read: TGTGCCAGCAGTAGGGCTAGCGGGAGTAATGAG.

The CDR3: CASSLGGAGHLYEQFF. The part of the CDR3 DNA that was read is TGTGCCAGCAGTTTGGGTGGGGCGGGACACTTGTATGAG. The gene calls are TRBV28 and TRBJ2-1; either TRBD1 or TRBD2 may fit D (6 bases each). The CDR3 is cut off 3 residues early in the read; its end comes from the germline J gene. V dropped 3 bases and J dropped 8 bases, with 20 bases sitting between them. There are 16 residues in the CDR3. Germline V gene lookup returns CDR1 MDHEN and CDR2 SYDVKM.

In the case of this clone: The CDR3 is cut off 3 residues early in the read; its end comes from the germline J gene. V gene TRBV6-1 combines with J gene TRBJ2-6; TRBD1 might be the D (5 bases). CDR1 MNHNS and CDR2 SASEGT come from the germline V gene. Trimming shortened V by 4 bases and J by 1 base, and 11 bases separated the two germline ends. The CDR3 is made up of 16 amino acids. The chain's CDR3 is CASSGGWVSGANVLTF. The sequenced part of the CDR3 DNA is TGTGCCAGCAGTGGGGGCTGGGTTTCTGGGGCCAACGTC.